The entry below gives a single T cell receptor beta chain sequence along with its context. The clone's antigen remains unknown. Base qualities are not recorded, but no much larger clone differs from it by a single base. In total, roughly 670 healthy bone marrow donors made up the cohort. Cohort members were all nominally healthy when sampled, although unrecorded immune exposures were likely present. The donor tested CMV seronegative, placing the donor among the 350 to 400 seronegative members of the cohort. A peripheral blood sample was provided by each donor, and peripheral blood mononuclear cells were used for TCR beta sequencing. Genomic DNA was extracted from the blood cell samples with the Qiagen DNeasy Blood Extraction Kit. The data derive from a study of cytomegalovirus exposure and HLA in healthy donors (dated 2017 in TCRdb). In terms of the full investigation: In an earlier analysis of roughly 590 of the donors, approximately 300 Gb of sequence data and some 120 million unique TCR beta sequences from 150 million to 200 million T cells were reported. An early release covering roughly 640 HLA-typed donors comprised about 300 gigabases of sequencing data and tens of millions of unique TCR sequences. Among the approximately 400 genotyped donors, under 90% belonged to the genetic ancestry cluster associated with self-reported Caucasian donors. The aim of the study was to test whether cataloging public T cell receptors could identify signatures of past pathogen exposure. The study profiled the T cell repertoires of more than 500 subjects by immunosequencing and related them to cytomegalovirus serostatus. Besides the first cohort of 550 to 750 subjects, a separate validation cohort made up of over a hundred different subjects was used. High-throughput TCR immunosequencing, statistical association of individual TCRs with disease status, and machine learning were combined to predict cytomegalovirus infection status. A later analysis re-analyzed previously published TCR beta repertoires from several hundred donors and added high-resolution HLA genotyping to study TCR occurrence patterns. Rather than using new phenotypic data, the later analysis identified candidate immune exposures from TCR beta sequences and from how often those sequences occurred across donors. To decide whether each TCR beta V gene segment behaved as functional or pseudogenic, an earlier analysis of several hundred of the donors relied on high-throughput TCR beta sequencing. Donor age, sex, ethnicity and CMV serostatus were compiled together with the repertoire data. A later genetic analysis took genome-wide SNP genotypes for 398 of the 666 donors and used that subset as a discovery cohort. All discovery cohort repertoires had been generated using a single sequencing platform. HLA typing included class I and class II loci at four-digit resolution. The number of donors typed differed by locus, with about 629-630 for A, B, C, DRB1 and DQB1, around 560 for DQA1, 600 to 610 for DPA1, and about 450 for DPB1. About 5 DR-DQ haplotypes were handled as single units for association and clustering, since linkage in the cohort was strong. Among approximately 370 genotyped donors of the cohort, an average of about 220,000 unique TCR beta nucleotide sequences was sequenced per donor, of which approximately 18% were non-productive.

V is clipped by 3 bases and J by 6 bases, and the sequence between their germline boundaries is 9 bases long. From a lookup of the germline V gene (reference sequence), CDR1 and CDR2 are SEHNR and FQNEAQ. From the cysteine up to the phenylalanine, the CDR3 has a length of 13 residues. CDR3 DNA is the only sequence kept; it has 39 bases, read in frame from the first base. Receptor amplification or capture employed the immunoSEQ multiplex PCR assay. A mixture of 60 forward primers for TCR Vbeta segments and 13 reverse primers for TCR Jbeta segments was used in the multiplex PCR. The CDR3 region of rearranged TCR beta genes was amplified from genomic DNA with a multiplex PCR assay. The Illumina HiSeq System was used to sequence the amplified TCR beta libraries as 87-base-pair reads. As for the authors' bioinformatics: Across the roughly 700 repertoires, a later analysis counted around 80 million unique TCR beta chains, roughly 11 million of which were shared by at least two donors. To remove PCR and sequencing errors, raw reads were error-corrected and collapsed into unique sequences using a nearest-neighbor algorithm that merged closely related sequences. To assign V, D and J gene segments, CDR3 sequences were aligned to IMGT reference sequences. For a sequence to be retained, at least a six-nucleotide match to both a V gene segment and a J gene segment was required. A rearrangement was called productive if the CDR3 had no stop codons and remained in frame with V and J, and every other rearrangement was called non-productive. Following IMGT convention, CDR3 was defined as the stretch from the second conserved V-encoded cysteine to the conserved J-encoded phenylalanine. The earlier analysis of 587 of the donors excluded sequences that lacked an unambiguous match to a single V gene segment. In an earlier analysis of about 590 of the donors, a V segment was called functional when productive rearrangements were above 56.7%, and segregating when the standard deviation between donors exceeded 5%. A statistical classification framework was developed to diagnose cytomegalovirus status using the catalog of TCR beta chain sequences. A later analysis assigned V and J genes by comparing TCR nucleotide sequences with IMGT/GENE-DB human TR gene sequences. In a later analysis, CDR3 sequences and most-parsimonious VDJ recombination scenarios were assigned using the TCRdist pipeline. In a later analysis, every TCR beta chain was defined by the combination of its CDR3 amino acid sequence and its V-gene family, and reads without a unique V-gene family were dropped. As a way to deal with suspected cross-contamination and a sequencing artifact, a later analysis dropped 450 to 600 nucleotide sequences that were highly shared and had low generation probability. For each public chain, a later analysis derived a clonal expansion index from normalized ranks of inferred template counts within each repertoire. In a later analysis, generation probabilities were computed using a VDJ recombination model fitted to out-of-frame rearrangements, and the results were checked against IGoR. Hypergeometric tests were used in a later analysis to score TCR-TCR, TCR-HLA and TCR-CMV co-occurrence, with a repertoire-size bias correction applied to the TCR pairs. To estimate false discovery rates, a later analysis permuted the HLA or CMV assignments 20 times. In a later analysis, co-occurring TCRs were grouped using DBSCAN, and TCRdist sequence similarity was added for clustering within HLA-allele-positive subsets. Co-occurrence clustering excluded repertoires with fewer than 30,000 or more than 120,000 public chains, plus five with anomalous nucleotide sharing. TCRdb retrieved this table from immuneACCESS and kept in-frame rearrangements only. Not all clones are present; in checked studies, unresolved V genes account for under half, and no reason is known for the remainder. The DNA gave D and trimming, while V, J and clone size come from that table. Here the sample has 140,000 to 150,000 clones; about 81% occur a single time. The ten most abundant clones make up roughly 7.3% of the sample.

Study-wide findings and limitations: The study listed approximately 150 TCR beta chains as associated with cytomegalovirus. In vitro tests confirmed that three of the cytomegalovirus-associated TCR beta chains recognize cytomegalovirus antigens. A later analysis reported that several top co-occurrence clusters appeared linked to parvovirus B19, influenza, CMV and Epstein-Barr virus. While some public TCRs were present in many individuals, most TCR sequences turned up only very rarely across donors. In a later analysis, TCR association rates were found to vary across HLA loci, with the most associated TCRs seen for DRB1 alleles and the fewest for HLA-C alleles. Because counts were too low, 15 or so rarely observed V segments, including chromosome 9 orphons, were excluded from the earlier analysis of roughly 580 of the donors. According to the authors, the approach could potentially be generalized to other disease states and immunological phenotypes. A further reported finding was that TCR beta sequences accurately predicted the HLA-A and HLA-B alleles for most subjects in the first cohort. Sequencing depth was assumed to be roughly uniform across donors in the presence/absence analyses, though that assumption may not hold. Linkage disequilibrium might explain the correlated functional status among segregating V segments, but an unknown experimental factor could not be excluded. Cytomegalovirus status was reported to be diagnosed by the classifier with high specificity and sensitivity in both the original and validation cohorts. A later analysis found that most CMV-associated TCR beta chains appeared HLA-restricted, with HLA associations seemingly driven largely by CMV exposure. The only immune exposure information available for the cohort was CMV serostatus. According to a later genetic analysis, donors in an Asian-associated ancestry cluster had fewer N-insertions in productive TCRs than the approximately 670-donor mean. HLA typing was unavailable for some donors at each locus, so association tests used only the typed subset. Strong co-occurrence of HLA alleles, especially DR and DQ, made assigning TCR associations to individual alleles difficult. Some IMGT-functional V segments, including TRBV6-2 and TRBV6-3, could not be told apart with the 87-base-pair reads, so those segments were excluded. Only TCR beta chains were sequenced in this cohort, and the absence of alpha or paired-chain data limited detectable features. In an earlier analysis of around 600 of the donors, most TCR beta V segments were observed in productive rearrangements about 90% or about 30% of the time, broadly matching IMGT annotations. V-gene and J-gene trimming of TCR beta chains was associated with a missense DCLRE1C variant in a later genetic analysis, and the association was replicated in an independent cohort. A later analysis associated about 18,000 TCR beta sequences with specific HLA alleles at a false discovery rate of 0.05. The sequencing pipeline was judged likely to have produced a cluster of highly shared sequence variants as a technical artifact. In a later analysis, HLA-associated TCR beta chains were found to be more clonally expanded and to have lower generation probabilities than equally common non-associated chains.

This TCR came from a man aged 25 to 40 in good health and CMV-seronegative. The rearranged segments are TRBV7-9 and TRBJ1-5; the D gene is not confidently resolved. Sequenced material: PBMCs. Here is the DNA: TGTGCCAGCAGCTTGGAGGGAGGTCAGCCCCAGCATTTT. Its protein product is CASSLEGGQPQHF.